The entry below gives a single TCR beta chain sequence along with its context. Its specificity is unknown. The CDR3 is 15 amino acids. The J segment lost 7 bases and the V segment lost 5 bases, leaving 6 bases of the junction unmatched. Per the germline V gene, CDR1 is SGHRS and CDR2 is YFSETQ. This sample is drawn from a study of shared clonotypes between healthy human individuals. Study in general: The study enrolled two women and a few men aged 18 to 49. Study results and limitations: Blood alone was sampled, and tissue repertoires likely differ.

Donation came from healthy HIV-negative adults that had no recent acute infections or vaccinations. Study processing details: ImmunoSEQ only sent back junction sequences with no quality scores, so filtering was done differently. Profiled with immunoSEQ multiplex PCR; TCRdb holds only in-frame clones, not every one. The DNA gave D and trimming, while V, J and clone size come from that table. The data hold 470,000 or so clones, with over 70% observed a single time. Specimen: PBMCs. This chain links TRBV5-1 with TRBJ2-2, with 12 bases lining up with TRBD1. The clonotype was recovered from a woman in her forties in good health. Some clones in this sample may be carry-over from other donors' samples. CDR3 DNA sequence: TGCGCCAGCAGACCCGGGACAGGGGGCAGCGGGGAGCTGTTTTTT. Protein: CASRPGTGGSGELFF.